The 5 T cell receptor beta chains below were found in one sample sequenced in a study of cytomegalovirus exposure and HLA in healthy donors (dated by TCRdb to the late 2010s). Library generation was performed with the immunoSEQ multiplex PCR assay. The multiplex PCR relied on a mix of 60 forward primers for TCR Vbeta segments and 13 reverse primers for TCR Jbeta segments. TCRdb took over this immuneACCESS table, retaining in-frame rearrangements with V and J assigned. Such tables are incomplete; in checked studies, under half of the missing clones stem from an unresolved V gene, and the remainder is unexplained. The table for this sample shows about 39,000 clones. About 3% of the sample is taken by the ten largest. The source material was PBMCs. The receptors stem from a woman in her thirties in good health and CMV-seropositive.

The chain has TRBV4-1 and TRBJ2-4; weak D call: TRBD1 (5 bases). The V gene's germline CDR1 is MGHRA and CDR2 YSYEKL. This CDR3 region has 13 residues. V was shortened by 2 bases and J by 4 bases, with 6 bases between the two germline ends. CDR3 sequence: CASSQTGKNIQYF. The CDR3 DNA is TGCGCCAGCAGCCAAACAGGAAAAAACATTCAGTACTTC.

The V gene is TRBV19, the J gene TRBJ1-2, with TRBD1 identical over 9 bases. Trimming at V came to 6 bases and at J to 5 bases, leaving 10 bases not matched to a gene. CDR1 and CDR2 (germline): LNHDA, SQIVND (reference sequence). The CDR3 is made up of 15 amino acids. The CDR3 bases are TGTGCCAGTAGCCCTACCGGGACAGGGACTTATGGCTACACCTTC. This translates into CASSPTGTGTYGYTF.

V is TRBV7-2 and J is TRBJ1-2, with a tentative D call TRBD1 (5 bases). The germline gives CDR1 SGHTA, CDR2 FQGNSA. This CDR3 comprises 15 residues. Trimming removed 1 base from V and 4 bases from J, with 13 bases in between. The CDR3 loop reads CASSLVRTSVYGYTF. DNA for the CDR3: TGTGCCAGCAGCTTAGTTAGGACAAGTGTCTATGGCTACACCTTC.

This sequence joins TRBV7-2 and TRBJ1-1, with D possibly TRBD1 on 6 matching bases. The CDR3 loop spans 15 amino acids. Looked up from germline, CDR1 is SGHTA and CDR2 is FQGNSA. V dropped 3 bases and J dropped 0 bases, with 11 bases sitting between them. The CDR3 sequence: CASSLTGQLNTEAFF. CDR3 coding DNA: TGTGCCAGCAGCTTGACGGGACAACTGAACACTGAAGCTTTCTTT.

The chain combines TRBV6-5 with TRBJ1-4; tentatively, D is TRBD1 (6 bases). Per germline, CDR1 MNHEY and CDR2 SVGAGI. Trimming removed 0 bases at V and 7 bases at J, with 15 bases between. The CDR3 spans 16 residues. This CDR3 is CASSYSSGEYGEKLFF. CDR3 DNA: TGTGCCAGCAGTTACTCTTCAGGGGAGTATGGTGAAAAACTGTTTTTT.